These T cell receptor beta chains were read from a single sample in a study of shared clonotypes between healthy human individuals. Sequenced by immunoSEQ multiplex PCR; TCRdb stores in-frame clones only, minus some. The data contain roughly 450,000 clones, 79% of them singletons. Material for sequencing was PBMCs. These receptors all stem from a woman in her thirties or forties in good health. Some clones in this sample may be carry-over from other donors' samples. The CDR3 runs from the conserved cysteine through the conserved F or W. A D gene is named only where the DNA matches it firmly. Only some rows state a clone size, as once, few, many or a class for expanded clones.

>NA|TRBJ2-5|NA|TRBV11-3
CASSLDRTEETQYF
TGTGCCAGCAGCTTAGACAGGACGGAAGAGACCCAGTACTTC
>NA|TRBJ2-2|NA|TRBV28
CASSLGVTNTGELFF
TGTGCCAGCAGTTTAGGGGTAACGAACACCGGGGAGCTGTTTTTT
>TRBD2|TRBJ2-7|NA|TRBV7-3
CASSPPVVAGGLYEQYF
TGTGCCAGCAGCCCGCCCGTGGTAGCGGGAGGGCTCTACGAGCAGTACTTC
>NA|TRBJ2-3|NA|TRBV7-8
CASSFGAHTDTQYF
TGTGCCAGCAGCTTTGGAGCACACACAGATACGCAGTATTTT
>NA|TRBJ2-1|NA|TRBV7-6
CASSLGVNEQFF
TGTGCCAGCAGCTTAGGAGTCAATGAGCAGTTCTTC
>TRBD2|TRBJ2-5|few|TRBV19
CASSIGGTSGIGETQYF
TGTGCCAGTAGTATAGGGGGGACTAGCGGAATCGGAGAGACCCAGTACTTC
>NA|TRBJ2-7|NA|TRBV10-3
CAIRGTAAFKVEQYF
TGTGCCATCAGGGGGACCGCCGCTTTCAAGGTCGAGCAGTACTTC
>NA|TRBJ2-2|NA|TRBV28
CASIPHLSGGELFF
TGTGCCAGCATCCCCCACCTCTCGGGCGGGGAGCTGTTTTTT
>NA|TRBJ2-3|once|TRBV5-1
CASRATGVDTQYF
TGCGCCAGCCGAGCAACGGGGGTGGATACGCAGTATTTT
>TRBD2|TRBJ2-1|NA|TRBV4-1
CASSHRGLAATGNYNEQFF
TGCGCCAGCAGCCATAGGGGACTAGCGGCAACCGGTAACTACAATGAGCAGTTCTTC
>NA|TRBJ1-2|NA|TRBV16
CASSPNPYGYTF
TGTGCCAGCAGCCCAAATCCTTATGGCTACACCTTC
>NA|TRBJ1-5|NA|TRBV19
CASSMDKNQPQHF
TGTGCCAGTAGTATGGACAAGAATCAGCCCCAGCATTTT
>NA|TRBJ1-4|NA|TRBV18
CASSPQGPTEKLFF
TGTGCCAGCTCACCACAGGGACCAACTGAAAAACTGTTTTTT
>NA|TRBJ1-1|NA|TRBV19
CASSTRVASTEAFF
TGTGCCAGTAGTACCAGGGTGGCGAGCACTGAAGCTTTCTTT
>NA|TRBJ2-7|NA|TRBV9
CASSVAQVYEQYF
TGTGCCAGCAGCGTAGCCCAAGTCTACGAGCAGTACTTC
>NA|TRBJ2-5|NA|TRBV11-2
CASSPWTVGQTQYF
TGTGCCAGCAGCCCTTGGACAGTCGGACAGACCCAGTACTTC
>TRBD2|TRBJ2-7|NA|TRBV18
CASSLGLAGNYEQYF
TGTGCCAGCTCACTGGGACTAGCGGGAAACTACGAGCAGTACTTC
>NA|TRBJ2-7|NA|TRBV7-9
CASSRGGQDYEQYF
TGTGCCAGCAGCCGGGGCGGACAAGACTACGAGCAGTACTTC
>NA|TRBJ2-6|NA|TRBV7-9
CASGGTTGANVLTF
TGTGCCAGCGGGGGGACGACCGGGGCCAACGTCCTGACTTTC
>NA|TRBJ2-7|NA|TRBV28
CASGRPGSYEQYF
TGTGCCAGCGGTCGACCTGGCTCCTACGAGCAGTACTTC
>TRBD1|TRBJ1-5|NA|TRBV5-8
CASSVDRAKTYGPQHF
TGTGCCAGCAGCGTCGACAGGGCTAAAACCTATGGGCCCCAGCATTTT
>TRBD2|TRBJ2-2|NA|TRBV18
CASSPSGTNTGELFF
TGTGCCAGCTCACCCAGCGGGACTAACACCGGGGAGCTGTTTTTT
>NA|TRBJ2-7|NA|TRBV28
CASSSRVIEQYF
TGTGCCAGCAGTTCCCGTGTTATAGAGCAGTACTTC
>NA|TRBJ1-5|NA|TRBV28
CASSSPAGGGQPQHF
TGTGCCAGCAGTTCCCCCGCCGGGGGTGGGCAGCCCCAGCATTTT
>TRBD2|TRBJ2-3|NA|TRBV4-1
CASSQEPPRPGLAGSTDTQYF
TGCGCCAGCAGCCAAGAACCACCCCGGCCGGGACTAGCAGGCAGCACAGATACGCAGTATTTT
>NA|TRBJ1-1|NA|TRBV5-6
CASSLGRVMNTEAFF
TGTGCCAGCAGCTTGGGTAGGGTTATGAACACTGAAGCTTTCTTT
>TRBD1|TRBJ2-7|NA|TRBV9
CASSGPGQGGFYEQYF
TGTGCCAGCAGCGGCCCGGGACAGGGTGGCTTCTACGAGCAGTACTTC
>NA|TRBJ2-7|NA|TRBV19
CASSIGNFGTLEQYF
TGTGCCAGTAGTATTGGGAATTTCGGGACTCTCGAGCAGTACTTC
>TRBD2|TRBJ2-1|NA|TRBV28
CASITAGRAGYNEQFF
TGTGCCAGCATCACAGCTGGGAGGGCGGGCTACAATGAGCAGTTCTTC
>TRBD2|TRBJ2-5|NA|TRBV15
CATSRDLGLEETQYF
TGTGCCACCAGCAGGGACCTGGGACTAGAAGAGACCCAGTACTTC
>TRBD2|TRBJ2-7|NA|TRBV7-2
CASSKGTSGDEQYF
TGTGCCAGCAGCAAGGGGACTAGTGGGGACGAGCAGTACTTC
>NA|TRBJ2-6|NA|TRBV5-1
CASSLVNTVVGANVLTF
TGCGCCAGCAGCTTGGTTAACACAGTGGTAGGGGCCAACGTCCTGACTTTC
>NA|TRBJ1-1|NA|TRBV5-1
CASSPGAGANTEAFF
TGCGCCAGCAGCCCCGGGGCAGGGGCGAACACTGAAGCTTTCTTT
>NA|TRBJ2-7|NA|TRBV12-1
CASSVCGQGNEQYF
TGTGCCAGCAGCGTGTGCGGACAGGGAAACGAGCAGTACTTC
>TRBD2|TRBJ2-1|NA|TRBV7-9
CASSLGRGTYNEQFF
TGTGCCAGCAGCTTAGGGCGGGGGACCTACAATGAGCAGTTCTTC
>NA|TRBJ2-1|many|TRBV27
CASSFLGGPSDGEQFF
TGTGCCAGCAGTTTCCTGGGGGGACCCAGCGACGGTGAGCAGTTCTTC
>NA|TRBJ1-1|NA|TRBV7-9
CASSLAQSGTEAFF
TGTGCCAGCAGCTTAGCGCAATCGGGCACTGAAGCTTTCTTT
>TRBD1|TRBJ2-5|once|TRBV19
CASSTGQGARETQYF
TGTGCCAGTAGTACCGGGCAGGGGGCCAGGGAGACCCAGTACTTC
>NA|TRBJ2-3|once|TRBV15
CATSRTDTQYF
TGTGCCACCAGCAGAACAGATACGCAGTATTTT
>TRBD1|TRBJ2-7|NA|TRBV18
CASSPDGTDYEQYF
TGTGCCAGCTCACCAGATGGGACAGATTACGAGCAGTACTTC
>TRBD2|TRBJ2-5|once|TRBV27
CASAPRAGGNQETQYF
TGTGCCAGCGCACCCCGAGCGGGAGGGAACCAAGAGACCCAGTACTTC